This TCR beta chain was documented in a study of follicular helper T cells after annual influenza vaccination. Comments on this clone: No antigen is known for it.

The method was immunoSEQ multiplex PCR; TCRdb's version includes in-frame clones alone and lacks a portion of them. The profile shows roughly 13,000 clones, around 80% of them singletons. Looked up from germline, CDR1 is SGHNT and CDR2 is YENEEA. This CDR3 comprises 13 residues. Between the trimmed V and J ends, which lost 4 bases and 1 base, there was a span of 8 bases. General study results and limits: Day 7 ICOS+CD38+ clones were most often found later in ICOS-CD38- cTfh cells.

Specified time point: 2014-2015 season, pre-vaccination. Each time point used roughly 35 to 110 mL of blood. This chain joins TRBV11-3 and TRBJ2-7, with D unclear. This sample comprised CXCR5- memory CD4+ T cells sorted from blood, obtained on the day of influenza vaccination. The TCR comes from an adult who received the influenza vaccine. CDR3 bases: TGTGCCAGCAGCTCGGACGGTTCCTACGAGCAGTACTTC. Protein: CASSSDGSYEQYF.